This T cell receptor (beta chain) was captured by sequencing in a study of naive and memory T cell subsets. An equimolar mix of two oligonucleotides served as the beta constant-region primer for TRBC1 and TRBC2. TCRdb analysed the UMI-ligation and nested PCR reads with MiXCR anew, one entry per CDR3 protein. The sample records some 100,000 distinct CDR3 sequences, 7% being singletons. This CDR3 comprises 14 residues. Between the trimmed V and J ends, which lost 8 bases and 0 bases, there was a span of 11 bases. Germline CDR1 SNHLY, CDR2 FYNNEI. This TCR was sampled from a human donor in good health. The chain links TRBV2 to TRBJ1-3; tentative D call: TRBD1 (6 bases). Material for sequencing was central memory CD4+ T cells from blood. CDR3 nucleotide sequence: TGTGCCAGCGGAAACAGGGCCTCTGGAAACACCATATATTTT. As protein: CASGNRASGNTIYF. Filled out from reference TRBV2 and TRBJ1-3, the complete variable domain reads EPEVTQTPSHQVTQMGQEVILRCVPISNHLYFYWYRQILGQKVEFLVSFYNNEISEKSEIFDDQFSVERPDGSNFTLKIRSTKLEDSAMYFCASGNRASGNTIYFGEGSWLTVV.